This T cell receptor beta chain was sequenced during a study of shared T cell receptors in the human thymus. V lost 2 bases and J 4 bases, leaving 12 bases between the germline ends. This CDR3 contains 15 residues. CDR1 and CDR2 from the germline V gene are MNHEY and SVGAGI. The protocol was immunoSEQ multiplex PCR, while the TCRdb copy is restricted to in-frame clones and leaves out a portion. The table includes approximately 730,000 clones, around 85% detected once. These records were also assigned to another study, of human thymus T cells. Per that paper: Donors were healthy Finnish infants having corrective surgery for congenital heart defects.

The material sequenced was thymocytes. This clonotype was obtained from a girl less than two years old with a congenital heart defect. This rearrangement joins TRBV6-5 to TRBJ1-3, with TRBD1 as a possible D gene (6 bases). CDR3 sequence (DNA): TGTGCCAGCAGTTACCGCTCAGGGGTCGGAAACACCATATATTTT. Amino acids: CASSYRSGVGNTIYF.